This section outlines one T cell receptor (beta chain) sequence together with its context. What it binds is not known. This sample is part of a study of T cell responses to AZD1222 COVID-19 vaccine. Deletions cut 0 bases from V and 3 bases from J, with 6 bases between. In germline, CDR1 is GTSNPN, CDR2 SVGIG (reference sequence). This CDR3 is 13 amino acids long. Overall study findings and caveats: Donors, mostly white British, included more females; clonal diversity was possibly underestimated. Spike-specific TCRs gained breadth and depth after people received two AZD1222 doses.

Some clones are missing from TCRdb's copy, which holds only in-frame ones; the method was immunoSEQ multiplex PCR. In the table there are 120,000 to 150,000 clones, approximately 91% of which are singletons. This specimen was peripheral blood, taken 28 days after the second AZD1222 dose. The sequence came from an adult who received the AZD1222 COVID-19 vaccine. The chain recombines TRBV30 with TRBJ1-3; TRBD1 might be the D (5 bases). CDR3 protein: CAWSVTGGNTIYF. CDR3 DNA: TGTGCCTGGAGTGTAACAGGTGGAAACACCATATATTTT.